The clone carrying this T cell receptor beta chain came up once. What it binds is unknown. The assay used deep level. Assay used: immunoSEQ multiplex PCR; TCRdb lists only in-frame clones, some missing. The top ten hold 12% of the sample, which has 450,000 to 500,000 clones, over 70% seen once. The data belong to a study of shared clonotypes between healthy human individuals. The study's findings and limits: The authors expected sequencing depth to affect clonotype sharing among donors.

This receptor was taken from a woman in her thirties or forties in good health. Some clones in this sample may be carry-over from other donors' samples. The sample consisted of PBMCs.

CDR3 region: CASSLFGLSGTGELFF. The CDR3 DNA reads as TGTGCCAGCAGCTTATTTGGCCTATCGGGCACCGGGGAGCTGTTTTTT. The V gene is TRBV7-3, the J gene TRBJ2-2; no firm D call. The V end was cut by 2 bases, the J end by 4 bases, with 14 bases between. Germline-derived CDR1 and CDR2 are SGHTA and FQGTGA. The CDR3 runs to 16 residues.